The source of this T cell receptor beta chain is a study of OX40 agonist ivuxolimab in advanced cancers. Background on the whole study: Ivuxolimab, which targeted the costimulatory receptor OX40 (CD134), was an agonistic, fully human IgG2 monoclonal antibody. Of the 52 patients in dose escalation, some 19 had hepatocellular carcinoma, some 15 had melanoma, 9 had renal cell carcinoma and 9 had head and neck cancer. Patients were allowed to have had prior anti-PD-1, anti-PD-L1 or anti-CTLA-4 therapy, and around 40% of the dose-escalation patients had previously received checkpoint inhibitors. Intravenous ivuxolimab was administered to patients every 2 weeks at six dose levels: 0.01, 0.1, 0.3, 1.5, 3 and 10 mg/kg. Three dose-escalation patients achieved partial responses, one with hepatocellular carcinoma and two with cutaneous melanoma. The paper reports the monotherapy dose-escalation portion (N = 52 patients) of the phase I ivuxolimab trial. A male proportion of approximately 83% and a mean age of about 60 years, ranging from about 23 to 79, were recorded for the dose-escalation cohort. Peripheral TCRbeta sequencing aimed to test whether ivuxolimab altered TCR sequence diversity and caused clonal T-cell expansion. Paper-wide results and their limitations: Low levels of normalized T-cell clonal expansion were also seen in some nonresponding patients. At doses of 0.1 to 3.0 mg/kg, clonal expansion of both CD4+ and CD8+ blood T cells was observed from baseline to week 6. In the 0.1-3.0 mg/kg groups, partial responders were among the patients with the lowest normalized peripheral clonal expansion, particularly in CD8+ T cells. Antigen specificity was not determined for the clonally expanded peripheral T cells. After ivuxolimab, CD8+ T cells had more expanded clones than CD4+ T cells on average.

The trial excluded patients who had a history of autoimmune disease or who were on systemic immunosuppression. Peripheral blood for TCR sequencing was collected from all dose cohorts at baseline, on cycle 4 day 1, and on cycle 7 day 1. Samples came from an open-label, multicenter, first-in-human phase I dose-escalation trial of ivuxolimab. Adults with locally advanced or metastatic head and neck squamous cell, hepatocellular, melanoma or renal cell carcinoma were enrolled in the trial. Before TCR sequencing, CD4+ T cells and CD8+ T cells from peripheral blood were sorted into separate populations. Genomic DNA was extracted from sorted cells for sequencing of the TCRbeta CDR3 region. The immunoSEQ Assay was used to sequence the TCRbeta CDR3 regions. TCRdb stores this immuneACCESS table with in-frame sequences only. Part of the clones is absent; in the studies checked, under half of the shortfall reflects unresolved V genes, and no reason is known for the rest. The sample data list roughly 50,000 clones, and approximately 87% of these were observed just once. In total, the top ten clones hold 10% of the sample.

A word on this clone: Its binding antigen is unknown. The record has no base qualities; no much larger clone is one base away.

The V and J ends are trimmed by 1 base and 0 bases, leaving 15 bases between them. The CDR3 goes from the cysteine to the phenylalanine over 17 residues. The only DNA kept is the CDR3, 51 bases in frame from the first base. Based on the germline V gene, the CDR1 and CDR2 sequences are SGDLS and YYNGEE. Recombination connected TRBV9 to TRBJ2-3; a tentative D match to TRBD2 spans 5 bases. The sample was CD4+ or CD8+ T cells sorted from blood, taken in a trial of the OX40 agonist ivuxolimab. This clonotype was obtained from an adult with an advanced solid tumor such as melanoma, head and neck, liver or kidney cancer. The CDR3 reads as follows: CASSVTSRDSSTDTQYF. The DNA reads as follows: TGTGCCAGCAGCGTAACGAGCCGGGATTCTAGCACAGATACGCAGTATTTT.